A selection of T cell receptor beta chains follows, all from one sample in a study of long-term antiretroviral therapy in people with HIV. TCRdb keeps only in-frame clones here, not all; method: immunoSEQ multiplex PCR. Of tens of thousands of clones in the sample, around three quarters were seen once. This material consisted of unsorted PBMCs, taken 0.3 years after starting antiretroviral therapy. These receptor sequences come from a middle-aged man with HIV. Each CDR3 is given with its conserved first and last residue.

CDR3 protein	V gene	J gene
CASSQGGSQETQYF	TRBV4-3	TRBJ2-5
CASNPRPGRNQPQHF	TRBV5-8	TRBJ1-5
CASSLGGTVYEQYF	TRBV7-9	TRBJ2-7
CASSPTIEQPQHF	TRBV18	TRBJ1-5
CASSPQGGETQYF	TRBV7-9	TRBJ2-5
CASSTDRVTYEQYF	TRBV2	TRBJ2-7
CASSVGSPGNTGELFF	TRBV9	TRBJ2-2
CASSLTAGGRYGYTF	TRBV5-1	TRBJ1-2
CASSRQLGNEQFF	TRBV27	TRBJ2-1
CASSLSTGWVSEQYF	TRBV27	TRBJ2-7
CASSTRGAGEQYF	TRBV28	TRBJ2-7
CASSLRQYGYTF	TRBV19	TRBJ1-2
CASSMDRVETQYF	TRBV28	TRBJ2-5
CASSFPRTGGAANEQFF	TRBV7-8	TRBJ2-1
CASSQSAAARGNTIYF	TRBV16	TRBJ1-3
CASSFVGAGELFF	TRBV5-4	TRBJ2-2
CASSATSGAAQETQYF	TRBV9	TRBJ2-5
CASSKPVGAYEQYF	TRBV28	TRBJ2-7